This T cell receptor beta chain was profiled in a study of cytomegalovirus exposure and HLA in healthy donors. General study findings and limits: High sensitivity and specificity were reportedly achieved when the classifier diagnosed cytomegalovirus status. Further analysis was carried out later, and it showed several of the most significant clusters appearing linked to common viral pathogens.

With regard to this clone: The antigen is not known.

With 11 bases clipped from V and 0 bases from J, the junction kept 3 bases outside the gene matches. CDR3 length: 15 residues. CDR1 SNHLY and CDR2 FYNNEI come from the germline V gene. Primers: 60 Vbeta forward and 13 Jbeta reverse. Only in-frame clones appear in the TCRdb table, and some are missing; sequencing was by immunoSEQ multiplex PCR. Here the sample spans about 97,000 clones, around 81% being singletons. The chain joins TRBV2 to TRBJ2-6; 11 bases match TRBD2. The sequence derives from a man aged 35-49 years in good health and CMV-seropositive. Sequenced: PBMCs. The chain's CDR3 is CAGSGGGSGANVLTF. CDR3 sequence (DNA): TGTGCCGGTAGCGGGGGGGGCTCTGGGGCCAACGTCCTGACTTTC.